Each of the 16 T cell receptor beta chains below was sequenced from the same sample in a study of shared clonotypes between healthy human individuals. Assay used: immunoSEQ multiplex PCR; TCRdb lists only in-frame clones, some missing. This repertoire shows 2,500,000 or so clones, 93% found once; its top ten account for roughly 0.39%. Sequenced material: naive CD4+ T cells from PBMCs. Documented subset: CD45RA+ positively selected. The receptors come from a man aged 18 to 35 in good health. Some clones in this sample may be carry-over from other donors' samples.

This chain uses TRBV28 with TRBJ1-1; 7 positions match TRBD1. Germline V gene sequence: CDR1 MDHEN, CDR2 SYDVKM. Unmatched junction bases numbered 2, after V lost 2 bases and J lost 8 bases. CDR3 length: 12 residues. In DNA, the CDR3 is TGTGCCAGCAGTTTAGTGGACAGGGAAGCTTTCTTT. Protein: CASSLVDREAFF.

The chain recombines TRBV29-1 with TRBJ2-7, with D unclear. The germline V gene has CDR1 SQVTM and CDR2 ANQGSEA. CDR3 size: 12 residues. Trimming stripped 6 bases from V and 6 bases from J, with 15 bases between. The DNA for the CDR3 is TGCAGCGTAAGACAAGGGTTCAGCGAGCAGTACTTC. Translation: CSVRQGFSEQYF.

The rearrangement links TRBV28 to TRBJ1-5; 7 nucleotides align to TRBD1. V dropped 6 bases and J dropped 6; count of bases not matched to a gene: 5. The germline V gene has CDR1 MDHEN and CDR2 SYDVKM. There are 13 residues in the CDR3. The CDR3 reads CASSTGVPQPQHF. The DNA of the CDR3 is TGTGCCAGCAGCACAGGGGTCCCTCAGCCCCAGCATTTT.

DNA of the CDR3: TGTGCCATCAGTGAGATCCCCGGACCTGGAAACACCATATATTTT. Its translation is CAISEIPGPGNTIYF. The rearrangement joins TRBV10-3 to TRBJ1-3; D is uncertain. Germline CDR1 is ENHRY and CDR2 is SYGVKD. The V end lost 2 bases, the J end lost 2 bases, and 10 bases lay between the germline ends. The CDR3 is 15 residues long.

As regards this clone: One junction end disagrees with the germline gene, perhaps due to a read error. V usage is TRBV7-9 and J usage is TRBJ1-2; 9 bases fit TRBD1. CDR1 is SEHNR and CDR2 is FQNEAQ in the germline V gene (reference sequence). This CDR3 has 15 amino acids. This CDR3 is CASSHGDRDRYRYTF. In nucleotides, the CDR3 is TGTGCCAGCAGCCACGGGGACAGGGACCGCTATCGCTACACCTTC. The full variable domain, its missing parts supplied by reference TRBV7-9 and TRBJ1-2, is DTGVSQNPRHKITKRGQNVTFRCDPISEHNRLYWYRQTLGQGPEFLTYFQNEAQLEKSRLLSDRFSAERPKGSFSTLEIQRTEQGDSAMYLCASSHGDRDRYRYTFGSGTRLTVV.

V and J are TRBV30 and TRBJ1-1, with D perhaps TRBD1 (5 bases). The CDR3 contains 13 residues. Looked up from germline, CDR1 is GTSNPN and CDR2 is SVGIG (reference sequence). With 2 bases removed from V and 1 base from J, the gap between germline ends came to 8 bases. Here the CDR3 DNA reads TGTGCCTGGAGTCCAGGGCAGAACACTGAAGCTTTCTTT. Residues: CAWSPGQNTEAFF.

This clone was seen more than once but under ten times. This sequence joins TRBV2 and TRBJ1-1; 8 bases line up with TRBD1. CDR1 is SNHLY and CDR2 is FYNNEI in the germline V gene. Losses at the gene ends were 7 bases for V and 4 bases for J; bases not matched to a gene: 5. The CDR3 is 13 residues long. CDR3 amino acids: CASIDRGTTEAFF. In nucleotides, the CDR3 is TGTGCCAGCATAGACAGGGGCACCACTGAAGCTTTCTTT.

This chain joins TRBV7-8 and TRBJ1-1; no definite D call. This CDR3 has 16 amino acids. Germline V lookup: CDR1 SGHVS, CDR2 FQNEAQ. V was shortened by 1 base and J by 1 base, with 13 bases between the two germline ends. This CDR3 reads CASSLGSTLRNTEAFF. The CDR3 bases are TGTGCCAGCAGCTTAGGCTCCACGCTCAGGAACACTGAAGCTTTCTTT.

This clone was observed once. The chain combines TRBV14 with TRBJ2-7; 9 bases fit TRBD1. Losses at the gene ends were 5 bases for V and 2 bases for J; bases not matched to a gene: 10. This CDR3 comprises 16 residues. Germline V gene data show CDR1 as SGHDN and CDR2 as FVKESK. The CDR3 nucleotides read TGTGCCAGCAGCTGGAGCCGGGACAGGGAAACCTACGAGCAGTACTTC. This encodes CASSWSRDRETYEQYF. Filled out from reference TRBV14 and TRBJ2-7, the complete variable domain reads EAGVTQFPSHSVIEKGQTVTLRCDPISGHDNLYWYRRVMGKEIKFLLHFVKESKQDESGMPNNRFLAERTGGTYSTLKVQPAELEDSGVYFCASSWSRDRETYEQYFGPGTRLTVT.

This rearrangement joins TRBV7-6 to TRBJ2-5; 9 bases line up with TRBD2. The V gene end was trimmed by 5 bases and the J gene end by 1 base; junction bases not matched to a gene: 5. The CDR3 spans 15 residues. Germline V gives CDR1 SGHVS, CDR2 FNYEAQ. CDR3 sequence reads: CASSPEAGGQETQYF. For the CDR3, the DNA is TGTGCCAGCAGCCCTGAAGCGGGAGGCCAAGAGACCCAGTACTTC.

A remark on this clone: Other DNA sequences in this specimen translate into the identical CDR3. CDR3 sequence reads: CASSYRQGGNQPQHF. CDR3 coding DNA: TGTGCCAGCAGTTACCGCCAGGGGGGCAATCAGCCCCAGCATTTT. The rearrangement uses TRBV6-6 and TRBJ1-5; TRBD1 agrees at 7 bases. V lost 2 bases and J lost 2; bases outside the gene matches: 3. The CDR3 sequence is 15 residues long. Looked up from germline, CDR1 is MNHNY and CDR2 is SVGAGI (reference sequence).

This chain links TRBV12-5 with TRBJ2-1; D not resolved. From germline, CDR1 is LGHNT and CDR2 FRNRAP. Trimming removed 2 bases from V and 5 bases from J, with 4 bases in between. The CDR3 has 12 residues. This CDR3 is CASGLRDNEQFF. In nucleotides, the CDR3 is TGTGCTAGTGGTTTGCGAGACAATGAGCAGTTCTTC.

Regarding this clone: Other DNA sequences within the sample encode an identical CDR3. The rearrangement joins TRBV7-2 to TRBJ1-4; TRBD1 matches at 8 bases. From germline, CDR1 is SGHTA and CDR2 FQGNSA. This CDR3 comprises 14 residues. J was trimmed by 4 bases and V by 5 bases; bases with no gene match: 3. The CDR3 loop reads CASSPDRGNEKLFF. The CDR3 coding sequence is TGTGCCAGCAGCCCTGACAGGGGTAATGAAAAACTGTTTTTT.

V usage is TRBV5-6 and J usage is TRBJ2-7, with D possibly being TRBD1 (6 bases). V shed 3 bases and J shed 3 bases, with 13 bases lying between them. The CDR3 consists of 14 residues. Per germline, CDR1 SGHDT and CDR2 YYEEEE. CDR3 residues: CASSYTGTGYEQYF. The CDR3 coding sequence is TGTGCCAGCAGCTATACAGGGACGGGCTACGAGCAGTACTTC.

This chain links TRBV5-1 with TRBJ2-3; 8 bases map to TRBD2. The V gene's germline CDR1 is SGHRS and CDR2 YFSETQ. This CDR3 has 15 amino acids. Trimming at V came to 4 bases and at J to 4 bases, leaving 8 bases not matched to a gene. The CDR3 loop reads CASSPTGGNSDTQYF. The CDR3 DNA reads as TGCGCCAGCAGCCCCACGGGGGGGAACTCAGATACGCAGTATTTT.

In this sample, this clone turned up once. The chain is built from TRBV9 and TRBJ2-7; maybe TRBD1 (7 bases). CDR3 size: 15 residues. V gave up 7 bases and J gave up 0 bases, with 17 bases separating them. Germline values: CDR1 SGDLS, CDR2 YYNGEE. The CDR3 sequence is CASARGDMSSYEQYF. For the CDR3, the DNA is TGTGCCAGCGCCAGGGGGGATATGAGCTCCTACGAGCAGTACTTC.